The following is a TCR beta chain sequence with its context. Its target is not known. This sample was included in a study of OX40 agonist ivuxolimab in advanced cancers. Study background: Hepatocellular carcinoma, melanoma, renal cell or head and neck cancer was diagnosed in the dose-escalation patients.

Here immunoSEQ multiplex PCR was the method, and the copy in TCRdb shows in-frame clones only, minus some. The data show around 90,000 clones, around 87% seen once. General study points: Fewer expanded clones were found on average in CD4+ than in CD8+ T cells. The work left the antigen specificity of expanded peripheral T cells undetermined. CD4+ and CD8+ blood T cells expanded clonally by week 6 at 0.1 to 3.0 mg/kg.

The CDR3 is 14 residues long. V was cut by 6 bases and J by 1 base, with 12 bases left in between. CDR1 and CDR2 (germline): SGHAT, FQNNGV. The V call is TRBV11-2, the J call TRBJ1-1; the D is unclear. The sequences come from CD4+ or CD8+ T cells sorted from blood, collected in a trial of the OX40 agonist ivuxolimab. The receptor's source is an adult with an advanced solid tumor such as melanoma, head and neck, liver or kidney cancer. The CDR3 is CASRAEVPNTEAFF. CDR3 nucleotide sequence: TGTGCCAGCAGAGCGGAGGTCCCGAACACTGAAGCTTTCTTT.